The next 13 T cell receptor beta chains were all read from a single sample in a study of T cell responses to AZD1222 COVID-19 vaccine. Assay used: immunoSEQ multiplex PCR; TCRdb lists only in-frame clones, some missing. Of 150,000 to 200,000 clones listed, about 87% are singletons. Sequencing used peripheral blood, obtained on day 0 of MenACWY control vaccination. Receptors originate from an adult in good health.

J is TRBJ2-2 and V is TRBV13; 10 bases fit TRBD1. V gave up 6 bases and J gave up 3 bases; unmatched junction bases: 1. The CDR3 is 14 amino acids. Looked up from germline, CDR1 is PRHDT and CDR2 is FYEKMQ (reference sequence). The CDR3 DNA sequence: TGTGCCAGCAGAGGACAGGGGGACACCGGGGAGCTGTTTTTT. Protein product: CASRGQGDTGELFF.

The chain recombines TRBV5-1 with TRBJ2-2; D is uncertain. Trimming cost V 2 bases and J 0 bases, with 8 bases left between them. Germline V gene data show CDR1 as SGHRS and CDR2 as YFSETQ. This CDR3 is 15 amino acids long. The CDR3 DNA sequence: TGCGCCAGCAGCTTCGACGTCGCGAACACCGGGGAGCTGTTTTTT. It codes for CASSFDVANTGELFF.

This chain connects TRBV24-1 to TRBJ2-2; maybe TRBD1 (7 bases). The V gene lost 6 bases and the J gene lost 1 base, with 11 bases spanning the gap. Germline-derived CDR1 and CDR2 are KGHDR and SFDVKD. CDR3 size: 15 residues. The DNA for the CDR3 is TGTGCCACCAGTCGGAGGGACAGGAACACCGGGGAGCTGTTTTTT. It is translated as CATSRRDRNTGELFF.

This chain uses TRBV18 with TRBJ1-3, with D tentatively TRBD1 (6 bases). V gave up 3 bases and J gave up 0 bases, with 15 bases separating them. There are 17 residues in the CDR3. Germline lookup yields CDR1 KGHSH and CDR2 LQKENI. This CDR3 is CASSPRTDSNSGNTIYF. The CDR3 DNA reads TGTGCCAGCTCACCTAGGACAGATTCAAACTCTGGAAACACCATATATTTT.

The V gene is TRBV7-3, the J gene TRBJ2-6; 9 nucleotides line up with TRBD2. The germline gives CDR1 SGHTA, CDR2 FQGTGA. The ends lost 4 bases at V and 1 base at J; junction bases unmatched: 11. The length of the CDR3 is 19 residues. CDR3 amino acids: CASSSDTGLATSGANVLTF. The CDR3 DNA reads TGTGCCAGCAGCTCCGATACCGGACTAGCGACTTCTGGGGCCAACGTCCTGACTTTC.

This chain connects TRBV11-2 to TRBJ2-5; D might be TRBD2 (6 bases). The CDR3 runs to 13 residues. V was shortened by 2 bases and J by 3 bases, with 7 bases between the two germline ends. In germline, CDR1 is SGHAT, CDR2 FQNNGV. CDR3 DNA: TGTGCCAGCAGCTTATGGGGGGAAGAGACCCAGTACTTC. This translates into CASSLWGEETQYF. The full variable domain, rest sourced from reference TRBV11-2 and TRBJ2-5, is EAGVAQSPRYKIIEKRQSVAFWCNPISGHATLYWYQQILGQGPKLLIQFQNNGVVDDSQLPKDRFSAERLKGVDSTLKIQPAKLEDSAVYLCASSLWGEETQYFGPGTRLLVL.

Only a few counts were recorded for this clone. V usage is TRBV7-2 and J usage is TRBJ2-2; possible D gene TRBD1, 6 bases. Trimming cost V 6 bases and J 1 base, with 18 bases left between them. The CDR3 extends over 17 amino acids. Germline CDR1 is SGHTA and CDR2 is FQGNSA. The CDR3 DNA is TGTGCCAGCAGATACCATCTACAGGGTCTGAACACCGGGGAGCTGTTTTTT. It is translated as CASRYHLQGLNTGELFF.

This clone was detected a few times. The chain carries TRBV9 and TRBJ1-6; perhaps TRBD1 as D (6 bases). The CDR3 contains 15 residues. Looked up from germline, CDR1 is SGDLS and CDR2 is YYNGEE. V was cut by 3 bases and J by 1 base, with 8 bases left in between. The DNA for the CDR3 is TGTGCCAGCAGCGAACAGGGATCCTATAATTCACCCCTCCACTTT. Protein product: CASSEQGSYNSPLHF.

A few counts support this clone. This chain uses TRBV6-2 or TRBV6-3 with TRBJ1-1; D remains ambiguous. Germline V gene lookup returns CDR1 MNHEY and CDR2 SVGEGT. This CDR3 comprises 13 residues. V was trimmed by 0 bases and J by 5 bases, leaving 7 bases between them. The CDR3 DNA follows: TGTGCCAGCAGTTACTCGACGGAGACTGAAGCTTTCTTT. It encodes CASSYSTETEAFF.

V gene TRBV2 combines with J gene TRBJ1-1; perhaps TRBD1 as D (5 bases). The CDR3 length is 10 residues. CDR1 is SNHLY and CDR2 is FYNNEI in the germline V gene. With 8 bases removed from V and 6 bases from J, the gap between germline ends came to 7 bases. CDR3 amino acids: CASRGAEAFF. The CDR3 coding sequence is TGTGCCAGCCGGGGGGCTGAAGCTTTCTTT. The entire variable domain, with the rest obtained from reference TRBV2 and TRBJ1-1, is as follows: EPEVTQTPSHQVTQMGQEVILRCVPISNHLYFYWYRQILGQKVEFLVSFYNNEISEKSEIFDDQFSVERPDGSNFTLKIRSTKLEDSAMYFCASRGAEAFFGQGTRLTVV.

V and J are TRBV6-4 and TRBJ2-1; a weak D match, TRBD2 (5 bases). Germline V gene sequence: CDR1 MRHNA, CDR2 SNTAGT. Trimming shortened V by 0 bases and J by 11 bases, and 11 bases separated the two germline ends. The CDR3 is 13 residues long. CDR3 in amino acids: CASSDSERGQQFF. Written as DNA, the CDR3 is TGTGCCAGCAGTGACTCAGAGAGAGGGCAGCAGTTCTTC.

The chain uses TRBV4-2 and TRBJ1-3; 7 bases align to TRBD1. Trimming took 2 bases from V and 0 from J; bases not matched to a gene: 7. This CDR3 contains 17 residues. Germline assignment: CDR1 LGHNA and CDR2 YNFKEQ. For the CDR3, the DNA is TGTGCCAGCAGCCAACAACCGACAGGGTTCTCTGGAAACACCATATATTTT. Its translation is CASSQQPTGFSGNTIYF.

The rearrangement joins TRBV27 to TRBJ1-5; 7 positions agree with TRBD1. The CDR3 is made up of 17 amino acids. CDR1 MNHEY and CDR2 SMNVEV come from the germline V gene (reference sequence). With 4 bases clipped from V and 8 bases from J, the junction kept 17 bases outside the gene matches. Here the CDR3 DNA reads TGTGCCAGCAGTTCCCTGTCCCAGGGGGTTAGTAGTAAGCCCCAGCATTTT. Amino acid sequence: CASSSLSQGVSSKPQHF.